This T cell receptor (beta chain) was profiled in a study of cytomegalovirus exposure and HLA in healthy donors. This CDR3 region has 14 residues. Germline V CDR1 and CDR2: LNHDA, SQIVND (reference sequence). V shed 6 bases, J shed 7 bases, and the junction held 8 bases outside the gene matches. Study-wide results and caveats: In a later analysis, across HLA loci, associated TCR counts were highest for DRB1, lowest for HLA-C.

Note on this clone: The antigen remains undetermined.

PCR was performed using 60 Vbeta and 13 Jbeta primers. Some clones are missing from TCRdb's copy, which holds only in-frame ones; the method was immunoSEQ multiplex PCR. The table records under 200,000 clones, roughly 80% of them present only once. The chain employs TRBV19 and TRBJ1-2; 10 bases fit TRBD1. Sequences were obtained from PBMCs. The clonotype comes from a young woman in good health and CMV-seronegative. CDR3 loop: CASRVTGGLSGYTF. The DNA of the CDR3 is TGTGCCAGTAGGGTGACAGGGGGCTTAAGTGGCTACACCTTC.